The source of this T cell receptor beta chain is a study of control samples from healthy donors and cancer patients. The protocol was immunoSEQ multiplex PCR, while the TCRdb copy is restricted to in-frame clones and leaves out a portion. The sample holds roughly 150,000 clones, 93% seen once. There are 14 residues in the CDR3. Germline CDR1 SGHDN, CDR2 FVKESK. V gave up 1 base and J gave up 1 base, with 4 bases separating them. The receptor comes from a man between 45 and 60 years old in good health. V is TRBV14 and J is TRBJ2-2; D call uncertain. Specimen: blood. The CDR3 region is CASSQARNTGELFF. The CDR3 nucleotides are TGTGCCAGCAGCCAAGCAAGGAACACCGGGGAGCTGTTTTTT.